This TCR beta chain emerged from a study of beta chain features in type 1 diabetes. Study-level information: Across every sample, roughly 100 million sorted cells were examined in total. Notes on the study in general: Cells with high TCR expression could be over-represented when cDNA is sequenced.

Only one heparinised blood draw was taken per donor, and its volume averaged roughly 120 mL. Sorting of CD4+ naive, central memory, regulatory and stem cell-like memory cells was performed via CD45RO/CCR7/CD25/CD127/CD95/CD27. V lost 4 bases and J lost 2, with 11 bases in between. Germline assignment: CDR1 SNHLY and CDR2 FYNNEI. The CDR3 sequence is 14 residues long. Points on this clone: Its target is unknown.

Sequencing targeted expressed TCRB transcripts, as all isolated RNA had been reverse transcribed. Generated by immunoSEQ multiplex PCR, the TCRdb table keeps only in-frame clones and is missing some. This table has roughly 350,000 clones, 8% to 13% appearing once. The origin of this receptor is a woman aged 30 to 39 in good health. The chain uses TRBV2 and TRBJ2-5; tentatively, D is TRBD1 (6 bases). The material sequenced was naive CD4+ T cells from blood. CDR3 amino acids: CASSVGQGQETQYF. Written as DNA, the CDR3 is TGTGCCAGCAGTGTAGGTCAGGGGCAAGAGACCCAGTACTTC.